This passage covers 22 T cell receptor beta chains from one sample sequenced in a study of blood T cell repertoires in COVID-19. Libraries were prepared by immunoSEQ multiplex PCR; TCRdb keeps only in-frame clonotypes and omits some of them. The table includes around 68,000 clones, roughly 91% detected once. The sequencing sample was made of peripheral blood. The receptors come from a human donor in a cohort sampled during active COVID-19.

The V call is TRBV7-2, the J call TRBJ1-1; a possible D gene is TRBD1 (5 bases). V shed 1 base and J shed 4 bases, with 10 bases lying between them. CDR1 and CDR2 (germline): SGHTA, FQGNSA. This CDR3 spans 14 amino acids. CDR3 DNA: TGTGCCAGCAGCTTAGATCAGGGTGGCACTGAAGCTTTCTTT. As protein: CASSLDQGGTEAFF.

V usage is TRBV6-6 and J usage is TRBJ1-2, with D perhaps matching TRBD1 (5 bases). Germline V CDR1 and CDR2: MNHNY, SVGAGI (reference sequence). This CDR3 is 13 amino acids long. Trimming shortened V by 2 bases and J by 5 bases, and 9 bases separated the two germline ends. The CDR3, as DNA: TGTGCCAGCAGTTACACCCAGGGTTATGGCTACACCTTC. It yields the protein CASSYTQGYGYTF.

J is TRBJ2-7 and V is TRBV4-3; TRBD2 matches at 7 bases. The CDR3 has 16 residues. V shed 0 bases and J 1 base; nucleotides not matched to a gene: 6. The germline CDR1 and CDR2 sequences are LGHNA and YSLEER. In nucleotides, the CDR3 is TGCGCCAGCAGCCAAGACTTCCAGCGGGAATCCTACGAGCAGTACTTC. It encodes CASSQDFQRESYEQYF.

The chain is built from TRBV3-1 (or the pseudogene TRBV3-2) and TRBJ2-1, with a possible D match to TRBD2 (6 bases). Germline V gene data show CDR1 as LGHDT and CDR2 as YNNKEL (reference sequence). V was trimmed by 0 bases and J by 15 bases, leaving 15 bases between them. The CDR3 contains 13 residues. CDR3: CASSQDPGTGVFF. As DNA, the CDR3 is TGTGCCAGCAGCCAAGATCCCGGGACTGGTGTGTTCTTC.

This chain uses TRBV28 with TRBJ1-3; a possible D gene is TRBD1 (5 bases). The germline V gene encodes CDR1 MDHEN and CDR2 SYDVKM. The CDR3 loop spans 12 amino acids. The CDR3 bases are TGTGCGTCCAGGGTCTCTGGAAACACCATATATTTT. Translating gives CASRVSGNTIYF.

CDR3 nucleotides: TGTGCCAGCAGCTTTCCAGGGGGCGGCTACGAGCAGTACTTC. Protein: CASSFPGGGYEQYF. The rearrangement links TRBV7-2 to TRBJ2-7; TRBD1 aligns across 8 bases. The germline V gene encodes CDR1 SGHTA and CDR2 FQGNSA. The CDR3 consists of 14 residues. With 3 bases clipped from V and 3 bases from J, the junction kept 4 bases outside the gene matches.

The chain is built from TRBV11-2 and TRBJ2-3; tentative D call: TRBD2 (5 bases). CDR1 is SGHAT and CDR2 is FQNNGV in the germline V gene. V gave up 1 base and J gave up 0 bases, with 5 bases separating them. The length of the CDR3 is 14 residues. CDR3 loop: CASSLGTSTDTQYF. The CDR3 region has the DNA TGTGCCAGCAGCTTAGGGACTAGCACAGATACGCAGTATTTT.

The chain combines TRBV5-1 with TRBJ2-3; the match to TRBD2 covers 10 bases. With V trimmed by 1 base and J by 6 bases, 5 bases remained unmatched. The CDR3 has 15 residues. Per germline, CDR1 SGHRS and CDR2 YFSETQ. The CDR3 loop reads CASSLSGTSADTQYF. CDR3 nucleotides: TGCGCCAGCAGCTTGTCCGGGACTAGCGCCGATACGCAGTATTTT.

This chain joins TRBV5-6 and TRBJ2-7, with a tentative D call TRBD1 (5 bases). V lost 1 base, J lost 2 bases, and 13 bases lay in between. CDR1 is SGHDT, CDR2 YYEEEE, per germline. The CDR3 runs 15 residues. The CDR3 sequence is CASSLRQHGAYEQYF. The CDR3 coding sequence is TGTGCCAGCAGCTTGCGACAGCATGGGGCCTACGAGCAGTACTTC.

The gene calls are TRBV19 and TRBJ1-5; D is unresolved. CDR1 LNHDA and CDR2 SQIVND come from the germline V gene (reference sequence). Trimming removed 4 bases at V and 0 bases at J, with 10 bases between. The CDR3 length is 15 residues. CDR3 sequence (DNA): TGTGCCAGTAGTACCCGACTCTTTAGCAATCAGCCCCAGCATTTT. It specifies CASSTRLFSNQPQHF. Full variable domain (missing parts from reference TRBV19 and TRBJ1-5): DGGITQSPKYLFRKEGQNVTLSCEQNLNHDAMYWYRQDPGQGLRLIYYSQIVNDFQKGDIAEGYSVSREKKESFPLTVTSAQKNPTAFYLCASSTRLFSNQPQHFGDGTRLSIL.

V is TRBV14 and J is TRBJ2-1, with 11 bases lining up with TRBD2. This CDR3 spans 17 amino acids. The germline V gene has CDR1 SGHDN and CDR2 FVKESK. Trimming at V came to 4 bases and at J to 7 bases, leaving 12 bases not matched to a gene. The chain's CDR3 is CASSPYVLAGGWNEQFF. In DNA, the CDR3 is TGTGCCAGCAGCCCCTATGTCCTAGCGGGAGGTTGGAATGAGCAGTTCTTC.

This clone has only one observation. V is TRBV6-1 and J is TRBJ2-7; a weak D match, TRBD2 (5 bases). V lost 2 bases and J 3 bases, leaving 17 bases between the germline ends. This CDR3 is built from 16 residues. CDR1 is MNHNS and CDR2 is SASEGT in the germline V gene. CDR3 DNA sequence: TGTGCCAGCAGTGAACCAGCGGTCCCGGGGTACTACGAGCAGTACTTC. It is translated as CASSEPAVPGYYEQYF.

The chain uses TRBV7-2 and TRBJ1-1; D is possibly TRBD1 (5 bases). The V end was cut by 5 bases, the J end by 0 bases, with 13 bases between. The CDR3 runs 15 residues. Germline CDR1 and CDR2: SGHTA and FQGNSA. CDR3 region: CASSPVDRLNTEAFF. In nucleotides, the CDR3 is TGTGCCAGCAGCCCCGTCGACAGACTGAACACTGAAGCTTTCTTT.

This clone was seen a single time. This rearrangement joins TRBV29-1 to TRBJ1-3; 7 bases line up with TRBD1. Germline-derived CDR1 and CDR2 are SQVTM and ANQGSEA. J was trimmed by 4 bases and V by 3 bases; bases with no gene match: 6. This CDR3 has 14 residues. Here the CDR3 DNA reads TGCAGCGTTGACCCTACAGGGGCAGGAAACACCATATATTTT. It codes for CSVDPTGAGNTIYF.

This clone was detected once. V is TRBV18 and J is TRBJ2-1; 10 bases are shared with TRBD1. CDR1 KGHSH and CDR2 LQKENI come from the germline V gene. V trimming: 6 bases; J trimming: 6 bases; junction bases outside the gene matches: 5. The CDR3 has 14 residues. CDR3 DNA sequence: TGTGCCAGCTCCCAGGGACAGGGGTTCAATGAGCAGTTCTTC. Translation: CASSQGQGFNEQFF.

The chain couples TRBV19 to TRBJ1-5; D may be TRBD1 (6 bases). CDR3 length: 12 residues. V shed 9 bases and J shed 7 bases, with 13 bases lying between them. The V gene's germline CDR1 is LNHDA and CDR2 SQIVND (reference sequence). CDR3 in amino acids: CASRGGEQPQHF. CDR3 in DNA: TGTGCCAGCAGGGGCGGAGAACAGCCCCAGCATTTT. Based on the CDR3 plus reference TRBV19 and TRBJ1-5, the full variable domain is DGGITQSPKYLFRKEGQNVTLSCEQNLNHDAMYWYRQDPGQGLRLIYYSQIVNDFQKGDIAEGYSVSREKKESFPLTVTSAQKNPTAFYLCASRGGEQPQHFGDGTRLSIL.

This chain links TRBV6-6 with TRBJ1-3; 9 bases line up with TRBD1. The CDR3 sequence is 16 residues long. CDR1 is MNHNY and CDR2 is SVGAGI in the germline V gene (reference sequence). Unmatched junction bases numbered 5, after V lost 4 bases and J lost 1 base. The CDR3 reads CASSSGTGRSGNTIYF. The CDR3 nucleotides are TGTGCCAGCAGTTCCGGGACAGGGAGGTCTGGAAACACCATATATTTT.

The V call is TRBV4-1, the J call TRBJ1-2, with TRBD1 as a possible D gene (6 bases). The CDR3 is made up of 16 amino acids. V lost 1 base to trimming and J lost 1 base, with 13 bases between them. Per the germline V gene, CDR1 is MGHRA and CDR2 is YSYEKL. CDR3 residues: CASSQGSAGDNYGYTF. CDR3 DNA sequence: TGCGCCAGCAGCCAAGGCTCCGCAGGGGATAACTATGGCTACACCTTC.

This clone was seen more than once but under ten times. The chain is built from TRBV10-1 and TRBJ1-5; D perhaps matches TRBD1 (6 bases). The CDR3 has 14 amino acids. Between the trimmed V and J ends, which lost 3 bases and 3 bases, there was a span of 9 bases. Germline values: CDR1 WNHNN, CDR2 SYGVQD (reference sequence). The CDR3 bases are TGCGCCAGCAGTGACGGGGGGCCCAATCAGCCCCAGCATTTT. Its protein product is CASSDGGPNQPQHF.

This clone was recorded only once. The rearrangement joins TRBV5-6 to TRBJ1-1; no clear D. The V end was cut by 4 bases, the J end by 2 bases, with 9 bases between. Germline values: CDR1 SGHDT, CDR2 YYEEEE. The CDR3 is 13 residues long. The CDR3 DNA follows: TGTGCCAGCAGCCCCGGGGTAAACACTGAAGCTTTCTTT. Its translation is CASSPGVNTEAFF. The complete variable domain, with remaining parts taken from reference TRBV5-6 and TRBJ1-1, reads DAGVTQSPTHLIKTRGQQVTLRCSPKSGHDTVSWYQQALGQGPQFIFQYYEEEERQRGNFPDRFSGHQFPNYSSELNVNALLLGDSALYLCASSPGVNTEAFFGQGTRLTVV.

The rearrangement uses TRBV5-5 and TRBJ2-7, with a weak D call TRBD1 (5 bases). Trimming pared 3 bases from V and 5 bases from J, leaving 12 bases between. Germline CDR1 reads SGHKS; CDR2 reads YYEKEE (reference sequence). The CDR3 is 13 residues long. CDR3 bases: TGTGCCAGCAGCTCCTCAGGGATCCACGAGCAGTACTTC. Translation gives CASSSSGIHEQYF.

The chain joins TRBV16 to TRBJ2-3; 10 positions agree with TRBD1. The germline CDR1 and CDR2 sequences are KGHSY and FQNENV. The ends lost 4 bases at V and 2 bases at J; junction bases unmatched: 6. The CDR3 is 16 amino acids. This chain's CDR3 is CASSRKTGGYTDTQYF. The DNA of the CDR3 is TGTGCCAGCAGCCGAAAGACAGGGGGCTACACAGATACGCAGTATTTT.